Here is one T cell receptor beta chain with its context. Its target is unknown. The entry originates in a study of OX40 agonist ivuxolimab in advanced cancers. Study as a whole: Patients got intravenous ivuxolimab at 0.01 to 10 mg/kg every 2 weeks. Dose-escalation patients had hepatocellular carcinoma, melanoma, renal cell or head and neck cancer.

Study conclusions and caveats: Also showing low normalized T-cell clonal expansion were some of the nonresponders. Clonal expansion from baseline to week 6 occurred in both CD4+ and CD8+ T cells.

Method: immunoSEQ multiplex PCR; TCRdb's copy keeps in-frame clones and lacks some. The data show 100,000 or so clones, roughly 90% seen once. This TCR came from an adult with an advanced solid tumor such as melanoma, head and neck, liver or kidney cancer. Here the sequenced sample was CD4+ or CD8+ T cells sorted from blood, taken in a trial of the OX40 agonist ivuxolimab.

In DNA form, the CDR3 reads TGCGCCAGCAGCCCCGGACCAGGGCAGGCCTACGAGCAGTACTTC. Translation: CASSPGPGQAYEQYF. The chain joins TRBV4-3 to TRBJ2-7; perhaps TRBD1 as D (5 bases). From germline, CDR1 is LGHNA and CDR2 YSLEER. V shed 4 bases and J shed 2 bases, with 15 bases lying between them. CDR3 length equals 15 residues.